This T cell receptor beta chain emerged from a study of beta chain features in type 1 diabetes. V shed 4 bases, J shed 7 bases, and the junction held 7 bases outside the gene matches. Germline values: CDR1 MNHNY, CDR2 SVGAGI (reference sequence). The CDR3 is made up of 15 amino acids. In this sample, this clone turned up a few times. Reverse transcription of all isolated RNA meant that expressed TCRB transcripts were sequenced. Sequencing was performed with immunoSEQ multiplex PCR; in TCRdb, only in-frame clones are kept and a portion is missing. Here the sample spans 300,000 to 450,000 clones, around 13% being singletons.

The TCR originated in a man younger than 35 in good health. This chain joins TRBV6-6 and TRBJ1-4; 9 bases map to TRBD1. The sequencing sample was made of naive CD4+ T cells from blood. The CDR3 sequence: CASSSAGTGSEKLFF. Here the CDR3 DNA reads TGTGCCAGCAGTTCGGCCGGGACAGGGTCTGAAAAACTGTTTTTT.